This T cell receptor beta chain was sequenced in a study of regulatory and conventional T cells in RAG deficiency. This CDR3 is built from 12 residues. CDR1 is GTSNPN, CDR2 SVGIG, per germline (reference sequence). V lost 8 bases, J lost 8 bases, and 8 bases stayed unmatched. Some clones are missing from TCRdb's copy, which holds only in-frame ones; the method was immunoSEQ multiplex PCR. Among tens of thousands of clones, 90% to 97% were seen once, and the ten largest hold 0.35%. The sorted conventional CD4+ T cells were CD25-low and CD127-high, with genomic DNA sequenced. The sample was also reused in another study, on regulatory T cells. That publication notes: The primer mix had 52 TRBV and 13 TRBJ primers. In patients, unique TRB V-J pairs were restricted and V/J usage skewed, especially in Tregs.

The sample comprised CD25- CD4+ T cells sorted from blood. The rearrangement joins TRBV30 to TRBJ1-4, with 7 nucleotides matching TRBD1. The receptor comes from a human donor in good health. CDR3 protein: CAQRDSREKLFF. The CDR3, as DNA: TGTGCCCAACGGGACAGCAGAGAAAAACTGTTTTTT.